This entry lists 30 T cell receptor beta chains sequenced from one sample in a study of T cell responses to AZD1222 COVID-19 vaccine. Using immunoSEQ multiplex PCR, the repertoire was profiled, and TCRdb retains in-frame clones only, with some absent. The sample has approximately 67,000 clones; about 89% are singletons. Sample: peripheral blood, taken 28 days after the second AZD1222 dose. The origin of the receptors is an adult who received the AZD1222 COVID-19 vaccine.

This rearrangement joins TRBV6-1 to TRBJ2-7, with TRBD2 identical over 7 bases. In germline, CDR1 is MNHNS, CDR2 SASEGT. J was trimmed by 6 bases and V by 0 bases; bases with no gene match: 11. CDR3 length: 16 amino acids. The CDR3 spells CASSEALFAGEAEQYF. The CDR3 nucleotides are TGTGCCAGCAGTGAAGCGCTGTTTGCGGGAGAGGCCGAGCAGTACTTC.

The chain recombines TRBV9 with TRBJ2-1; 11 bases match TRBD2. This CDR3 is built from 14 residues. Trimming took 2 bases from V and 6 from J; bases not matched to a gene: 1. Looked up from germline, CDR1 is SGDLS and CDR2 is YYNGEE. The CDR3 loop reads CASSVSGRANEQFF. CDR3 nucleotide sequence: TGTGCCAGCAGCGTTAGCGGGAGGGCCAATGAGCAGTTCTTC.

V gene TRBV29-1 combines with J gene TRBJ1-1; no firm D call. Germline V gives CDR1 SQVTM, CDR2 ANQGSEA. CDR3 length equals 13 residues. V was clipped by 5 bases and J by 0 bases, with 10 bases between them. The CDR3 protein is CSVFGRLNTEAFF. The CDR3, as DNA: TGCAGCGTTTTTGGACGGCTGAACACTGAAGCTTTCTTT.

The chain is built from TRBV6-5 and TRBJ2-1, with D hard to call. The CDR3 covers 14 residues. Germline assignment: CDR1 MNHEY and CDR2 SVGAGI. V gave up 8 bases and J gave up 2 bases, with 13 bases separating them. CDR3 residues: CASLIEMAYNEQFF. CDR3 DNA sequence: TGTGCCAGCCTCATTGAAATGGCCTACAATGAGCAGTTCTTC.

The CDR3 DNA reads TGTGCCAGCAGCTTCGGGGAGACCCAGTACTTC. This codes for CASSFGETQYF. This chain links TRBV5-6 with TRBJ2-5, with D hard to call. With 2 bases removed from V and 5 bases from J, the gap between germline ends came to 4 bases. Germline loops: CDR1 SGHDT, CDR2 YYEEEE. The CDR3 contains 11 residues.

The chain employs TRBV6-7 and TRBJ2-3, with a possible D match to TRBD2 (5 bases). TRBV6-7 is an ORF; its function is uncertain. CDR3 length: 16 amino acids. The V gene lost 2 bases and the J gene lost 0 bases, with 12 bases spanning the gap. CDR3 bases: TGTGCCAGCAGTTACCCGGACCGCGGGAGCACAGATACGCAGTATTTT. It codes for CASSYPDRGSTDTQYF.

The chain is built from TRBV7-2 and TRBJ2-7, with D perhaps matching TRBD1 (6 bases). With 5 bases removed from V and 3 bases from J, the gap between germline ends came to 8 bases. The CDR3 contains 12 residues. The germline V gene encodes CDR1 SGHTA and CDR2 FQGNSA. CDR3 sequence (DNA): TGTGCCAGCAGCCGGGACAACTACGAGCAGTACTTC. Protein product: CASSRDNYEQYF.

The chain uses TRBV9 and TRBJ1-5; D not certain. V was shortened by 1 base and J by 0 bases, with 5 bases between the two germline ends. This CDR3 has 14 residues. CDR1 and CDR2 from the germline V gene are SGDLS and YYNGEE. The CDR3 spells CASSVSGSNQPQHF. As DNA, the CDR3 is TGTGCCAGCAGCGTAAGCGGTAGCAATCAGCCCCAGCATTTT.

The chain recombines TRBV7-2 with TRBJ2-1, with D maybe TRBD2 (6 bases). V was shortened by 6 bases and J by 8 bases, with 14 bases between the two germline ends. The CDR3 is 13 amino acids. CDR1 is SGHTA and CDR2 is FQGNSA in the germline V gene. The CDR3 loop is CASSSGPMDEQFF. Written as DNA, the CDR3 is TGTGCCAGCAGTAGCGGCCCGATGGATGAGCAGTTCTTC.

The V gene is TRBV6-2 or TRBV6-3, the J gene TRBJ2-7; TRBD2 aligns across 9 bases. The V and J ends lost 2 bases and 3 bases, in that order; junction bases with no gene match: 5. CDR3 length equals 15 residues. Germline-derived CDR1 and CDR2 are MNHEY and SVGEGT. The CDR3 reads CASSYELAGLYEQYF. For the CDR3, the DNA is TGTGCCAGCAGTTACGAACTAGCGGGTCTCTACGAGCAGTACTTC.

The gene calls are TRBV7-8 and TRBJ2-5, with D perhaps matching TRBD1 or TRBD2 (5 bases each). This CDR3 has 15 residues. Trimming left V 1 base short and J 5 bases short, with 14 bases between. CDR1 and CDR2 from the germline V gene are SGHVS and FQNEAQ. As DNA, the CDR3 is TGTGCCAGCAGCTTAGGACAGAGCGAGGGGGAGACCCAGTACTTC. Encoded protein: CASSLGQSEGETQYF.

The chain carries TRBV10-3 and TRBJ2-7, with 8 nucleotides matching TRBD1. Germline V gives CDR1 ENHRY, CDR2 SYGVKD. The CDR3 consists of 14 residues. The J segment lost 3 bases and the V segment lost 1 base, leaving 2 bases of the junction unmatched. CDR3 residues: CAISEYRGNYEQYF. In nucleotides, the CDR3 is TGTGCCATCAGTGAGTACAGGGGGAACTACGAGCAGTACTTC.

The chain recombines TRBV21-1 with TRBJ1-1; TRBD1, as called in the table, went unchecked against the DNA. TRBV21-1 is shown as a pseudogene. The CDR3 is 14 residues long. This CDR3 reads CASETGGSGTEAFF. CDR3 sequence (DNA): TGTGCCAGCGAGACAGGGGGCTCGGGCACTGAAGCTTTCTTT.

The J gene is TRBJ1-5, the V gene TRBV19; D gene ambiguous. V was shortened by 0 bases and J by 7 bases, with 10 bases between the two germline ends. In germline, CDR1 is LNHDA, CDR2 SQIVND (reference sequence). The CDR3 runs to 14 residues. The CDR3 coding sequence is TGTGCCAGTAGTATAGATAGAGGGATCCAGCCCCAGCATTTT. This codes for CASSIDRGIQPQHF.

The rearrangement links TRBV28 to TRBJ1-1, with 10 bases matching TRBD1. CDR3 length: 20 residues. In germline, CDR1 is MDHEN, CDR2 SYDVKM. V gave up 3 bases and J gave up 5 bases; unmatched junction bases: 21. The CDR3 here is CASSFNVLLAPDRGKTEAFF. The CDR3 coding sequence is TGTGCCAGCAGTTTTAATGTGTTGCTAGCTCCGGACAGGGGGAAAACTGAAGCTTTCTTT.

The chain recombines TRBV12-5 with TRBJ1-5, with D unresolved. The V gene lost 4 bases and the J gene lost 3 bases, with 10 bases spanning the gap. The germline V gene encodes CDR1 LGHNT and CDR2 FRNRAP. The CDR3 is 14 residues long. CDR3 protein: CASGSRQANQPQHF. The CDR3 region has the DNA TGTGCTAGTGGTTCTCGACAAGCCAATCAGCCCCAGCATTTT. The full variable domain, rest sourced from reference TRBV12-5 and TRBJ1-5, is DARVTQTPRHKVTEMGQEVTMRCQPILGHNTVFWYRQTMMQGLELLAYFRNRAPLDDSGMPKDRFSAEMPDATLATLKIQPSEPRDSAVYFCASGSRQANQPQHFGDGTRLSIL.

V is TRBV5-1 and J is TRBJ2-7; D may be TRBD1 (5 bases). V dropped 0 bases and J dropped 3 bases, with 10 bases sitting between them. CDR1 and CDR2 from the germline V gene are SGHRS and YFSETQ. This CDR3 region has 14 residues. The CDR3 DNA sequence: TGCGCCAGCAGCTTGGACGATCAGGGCTACGAGCAGTACTTC. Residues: CASSLDDQGYEQYF.

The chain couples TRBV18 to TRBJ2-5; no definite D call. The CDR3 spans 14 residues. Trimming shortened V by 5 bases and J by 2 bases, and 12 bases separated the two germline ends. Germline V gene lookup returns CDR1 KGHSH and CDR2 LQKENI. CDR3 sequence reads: CASSGFAAQETQYF. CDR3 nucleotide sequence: TGTGCCAGCTCAGGCTTCGCGGCTCAAGAGACCCAGTACTTC.

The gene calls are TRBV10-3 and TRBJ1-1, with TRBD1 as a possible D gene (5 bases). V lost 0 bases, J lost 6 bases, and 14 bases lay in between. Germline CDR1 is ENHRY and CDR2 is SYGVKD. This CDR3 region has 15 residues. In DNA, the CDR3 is TGTGCCATCAGTGAGTCGACGGGGAGAGGGGCTGAAGCTTTCTTT. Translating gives CAISESTGRGAEAFF.

Here the CDR3 DNA reads TGTGCCAGCAGCTATTCACAGATTAATCAGCCCCAGCATTTT. This gives the protein CASSYSQINQPQHF. The genes are TRBV2 and TRBJ1-5, with D unclear. V lost 6 bases and J lost 4, with 13 bases in between. The germline V gene encodes CDR1 SNHLY and CDR2 FYNNEI. CDR3 length: 14 residues.

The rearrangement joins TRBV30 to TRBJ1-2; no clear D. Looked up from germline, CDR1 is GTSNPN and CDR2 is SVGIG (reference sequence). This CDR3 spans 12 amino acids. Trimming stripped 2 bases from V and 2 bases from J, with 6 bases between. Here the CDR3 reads CAWSRRNYGYTF. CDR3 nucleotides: TGTGCCTGGAGTAGGAGAAACTATGGCTACACCTTC.

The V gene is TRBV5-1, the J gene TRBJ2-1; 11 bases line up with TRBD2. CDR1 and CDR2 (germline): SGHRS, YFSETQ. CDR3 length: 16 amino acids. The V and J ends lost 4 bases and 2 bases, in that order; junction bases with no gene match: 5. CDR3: CASSPTSGITYNEQFF. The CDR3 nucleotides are TGCGCCAGCAGCCCGACTAGCGGGATTACCTACAATGAGCAGTTCTTC. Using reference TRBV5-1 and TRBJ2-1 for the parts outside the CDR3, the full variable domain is KAGVTQTPRYLIKTRGQQVTLSCSPISGHRSVSWYQQTPGQGLQFLFEYFSETQRNKGNFPGRFSGRQFSNSRSEMNVSTLELGDSALYLCASSPTSGITYNEQFFGPGTRLTVL.

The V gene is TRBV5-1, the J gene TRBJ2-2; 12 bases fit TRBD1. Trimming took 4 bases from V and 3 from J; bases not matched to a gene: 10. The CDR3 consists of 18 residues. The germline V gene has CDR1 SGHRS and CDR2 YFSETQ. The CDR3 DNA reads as TGCGCCAGCAGCCGGGACAGGGGGCATCCGGGGTACACCGGGGAGCTGTTTTTT. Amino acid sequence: CASSRDRGHPGYTGELFF.

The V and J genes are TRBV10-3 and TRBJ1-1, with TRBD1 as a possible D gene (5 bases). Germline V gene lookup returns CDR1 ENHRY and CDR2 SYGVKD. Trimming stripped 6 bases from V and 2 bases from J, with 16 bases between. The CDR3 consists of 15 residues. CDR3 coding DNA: TGTGCCATCAGGTCCGACGGGGCGGAAAACACTGAAGCTTTCTTT. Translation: CAIRSDGAENTEAFF.

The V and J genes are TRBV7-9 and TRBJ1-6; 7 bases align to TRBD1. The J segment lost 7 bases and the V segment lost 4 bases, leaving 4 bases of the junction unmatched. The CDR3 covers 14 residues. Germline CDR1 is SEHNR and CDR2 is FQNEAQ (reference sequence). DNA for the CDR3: TGTGCCAGCAGCTCCGGGACAGAGAATTCACCCCTCCACTTT. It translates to CASSSGTENSPLHF. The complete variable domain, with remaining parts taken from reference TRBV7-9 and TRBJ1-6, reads DTGVSQNPRHKITKRGQNVTFRCDPISEHNRLYWYRQTLGQGPEFLTYFQNEAQLEKSRLLSDRFSAERPKGSFSTLEIQRTEQGDSAMYLCASSSGTENSPLHFGNGTRLTVT.

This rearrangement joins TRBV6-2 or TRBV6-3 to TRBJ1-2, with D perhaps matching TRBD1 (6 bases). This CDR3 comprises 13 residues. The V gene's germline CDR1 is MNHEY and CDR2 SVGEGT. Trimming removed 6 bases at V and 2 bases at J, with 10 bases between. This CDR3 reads CASSITGNYGYTF. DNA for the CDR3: TGTGCCAGCAGCATTACAGGGAACTATGGCTACACCTTC.

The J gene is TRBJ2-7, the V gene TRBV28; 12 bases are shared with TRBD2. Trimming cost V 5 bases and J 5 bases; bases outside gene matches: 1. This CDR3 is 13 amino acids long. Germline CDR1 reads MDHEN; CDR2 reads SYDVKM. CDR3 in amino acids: CASSGLAGHEQYF. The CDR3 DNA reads TGTGCCAGCAGTGGACTAGCGGGACACGAGCAGTACTTC.

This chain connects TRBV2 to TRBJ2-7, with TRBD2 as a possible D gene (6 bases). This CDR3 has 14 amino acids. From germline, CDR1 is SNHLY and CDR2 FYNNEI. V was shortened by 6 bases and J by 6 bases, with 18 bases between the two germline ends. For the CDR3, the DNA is TGTGCCAGCAGGCCGACTAGAATGGGCGGCGAGCAGTACTTC. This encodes CASRPTRMGGEQYF.

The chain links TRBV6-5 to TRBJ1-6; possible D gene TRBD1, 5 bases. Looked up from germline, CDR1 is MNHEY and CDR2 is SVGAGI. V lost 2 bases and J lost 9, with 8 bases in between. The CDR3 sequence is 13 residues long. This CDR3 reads CASSYTGVSPLHF. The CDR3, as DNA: TGTGCCAGCAGTTACACGGGGGTTTCACCCCTCCACTTT.

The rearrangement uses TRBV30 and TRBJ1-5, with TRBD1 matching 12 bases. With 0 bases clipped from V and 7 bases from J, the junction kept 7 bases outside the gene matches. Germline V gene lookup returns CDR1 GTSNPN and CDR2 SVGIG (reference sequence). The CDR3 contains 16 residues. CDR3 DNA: TGTGCCTGGAGTGTATGGGACAGGGGGCAGGGGCAGCCCCAGCATTTT. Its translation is CAWSVWDRGQGQPQHF.